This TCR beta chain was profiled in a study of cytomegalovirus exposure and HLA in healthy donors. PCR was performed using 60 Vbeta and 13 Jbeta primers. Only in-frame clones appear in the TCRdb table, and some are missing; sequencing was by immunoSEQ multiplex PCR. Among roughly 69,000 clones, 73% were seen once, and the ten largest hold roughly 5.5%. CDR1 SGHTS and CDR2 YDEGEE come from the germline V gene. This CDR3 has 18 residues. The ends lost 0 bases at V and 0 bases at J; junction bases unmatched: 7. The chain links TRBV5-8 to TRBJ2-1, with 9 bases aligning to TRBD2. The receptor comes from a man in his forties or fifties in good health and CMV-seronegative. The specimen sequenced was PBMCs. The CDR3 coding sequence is TGTGCCAGCAGCTTGGGCCCCCTACTAGCGGGCTCCTACAATGAGCAGTTCTTC. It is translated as CASSLGPLLAGSYNEQFF.